This entry lists 25 T cell receptor beta chains sequenced from one sample in a study of OX40 agonist ivuxolimab in advanced cancers. Sequencing was performed with immunoSEQ multiplex PCR; in TCRdb, only in-frame clones are kept and a portion is missing. The table shows around 66,000 clones, with roughly 85% occurring only once. The sequencing used CD4+ or CD8+ T cells sorted from blood, collected in a trial of the OX40 agonist ivuxolimab. These receptors were collected from an adult with an advanced solid tumor such as melanoma, head and neck, liver or kidney cancer.

The rearrangement uses TRBV6-1 and TRBJ1-2, with TRBD1 as a possible D gene (5 bases). The CDR3 is 14 residues long. CDR1 and CDR2 from the germline V gene are MNHNS and SASEGT. The V and J ends lost 5 bases and 2 bases respectively, with 12 bases between them. The CDR3 region is CASSSGGFNYGYTF. The CDR3 DNA follows: TGTGCCAGCAGTTCCGGGGGGTTCAACTATGGCTACACCTTC.

Comments on this clone: The sample contains more than one DNA sequence encoding this CDR3. V gene TRBV6-5 combines with J gene TRBJ2-7; a possible D gene is TRBD2 (6 bases). The CDR3 runs to 13 residues. Trimming cost V 4 bases and J 1 base, with 8 bases left between them. Germline values: CDR1 MNHEY, CDR2 SVGAGI. The DNA of the CDR3 is TGTGCCAGCAGTTCGGGGACTTCCTACGAGCAGTACTTC. It translates to CASSSGTSYEQYF.

The V gene is TRBV27, the J gene TRBJ1-4; 10 bases are a match to TRBD1. From germline, CDR1 is MNHEY and CDR2 SMNVEV (reference sequence). V shed 4 bases and J 2 bases; nucleotides not matched to a gene: 4. The CDR3 is 16 residues long. The CDR3 is CASSWDRGRTNEKLFF. In DNA form, the CDR3 reads TGTGCCAGCAGTTGGGACAGGGGTCGGACTAATGAAAAACTGTTTTTT.

The chain combines TRBV6-7 with TRBJ2-2; no firm D call. TRBV6-7 is designated an ORF whose function remains uncertain. The CDR3 is made up of 9 amino acids. The V end was cut by 9 bases, the J end by 10 bases, with 6 bases between. This chain's CDR3 is CARPAELFF. For the CDR3, the DNA is TGTGCCAGGCCCGCGGAGCTGTTTTTT.

This chain joins TRBV5-1 and TRBJ2-7; 12 nucleotides match TRBD2. The CDR3 runs to 16 residues. The ends lost 6 bases at V and 3 bases at J; junction bases unmatched: 10. Germline V gene sequence: CDR1 SGHRS, CDR2 YFSETQ. In DNA, the CDR3 is TGCGCCAGCAATGCGGAGACTAGCGGGAGAAACTACGAGCAGTACTTC. It specifies CASNAETSGRNYEQYF. Drawing the rest from reference TRBV5-1 and TRBJ2-7, the complete variable domain is KAGVTQTPRYLIKTRGQQVTLSCSPISGHRSVSWYQQTPGQGLQFLFEYFSETQRNKGNFPGRFSGRQFSNSRSEMNVSTLELGDSALYLCASNAETSGRNYEQYFGPGTRLTVT.

The table lists this clone with a count of one. This chain joins TRBV10-2 and TRBJ2-7; 10 nucleotides align to TRBD1. The CDR3 is made up of 15 amino acids. Germline loops: CDR1 WSHSY, CDR2 SAAADI. With V trimmed by 3 bases and J by 5 bases, 7 bases remained unmatched. The CDR3 bases are TGCGCCAGCAGTGACCGACAGGGGGCAATACACGAGCAGTACTTC. It codes for CASSDRQGAIHEQYF.

The V gene is TRBV7-3, the J gene TRBJ2-2; 10 bases agree with TRBD2. In germline, CDR1 is SGHTA, CDR2 FQGTGA. This CDR3 is 15 amino acids long. The V segment lost 3 bases and the J segment 6 bases; nucleotides outside the gene matches: 4. DNA of the CDR3: TGTGCCAGCAGCTTGACAGCGGGAGGGCCCGGGGAGCTGTTTTTT. Translated, it gives CASSLTAGGPGELFF.

This clone showed up just a few times. CDR3 in DNA: TGTGCCAGTAGTATCCCAGGGGGCCATCAGCCCCAGCATTTT. The encoded protein is CASSIPGGHQPQHF. This chain links TRBV19 with TRBJ1-5, with 8 bases matching TRBD1. This CDR3 is 14 amino acids long. Germline values: CDR1 LNHDA, CDR2 SQIVND (reference sequence). V was clipped by 3 bases and J by 5 bases; unmatched bases: 3.

The chain combines TRBV6-1 with TRBJ2-1; no clear D. This CDR3 is 13 amino acids long. CDR1 and CDR2 from the germline V gene are MNHNS and SASEGT. The ends were cut back, 7 bases at V and 5 bases at J, with 12 bases in the middle. DNA for the CDR3: TGTGCCAGCACAAGGCAAACTAACAATGAGCAGTTCTTC. Its translation is CASTRQTNNEQFF.

The chain has TRBV27 and TRBJ2-3; D might be TRBD1 (7 bases). The CDR3 contains 15 residues. Germline CDR1 MNHEY, CDR2 SMNVEV (reference sequence). V lost 3 bases and J lost 4, with 14 bases in between. The CDR3 is CASSFTGEVADTQYF. CDR3 coding DNA: TGTGCCAGCAGTTTCACAGGGGAGGTCGCAGATACGCAGTATTTT.

V and J are TRBV30 and TRBJ1-2; a weak D match, TRBD1 (5 bases). The V and J ends lost 8 bases and 6 bases respectively, with 19 bases between them. Per the germline V gene, CDR1 is GTSNPN and CDR2 is SVGIG (reference sequence). The CDR3 runs to 13 residues. CDR3 residues: CATPTPGTDGYTF. The CDR3 nucleotides read TGTGCCACCCCCACACCGGGGACGGATGGCTACACCTTC.

The chain is built from TRBV19 and TRBJ1-2; D possibly corresponds to TRBD1 (6 bases). Looked up from germline, CDR1 is LNHDA and CDR2 is SQIVND (reference sequence). Trimming cost V 5 bases and J 4 bases, with 14 bases left between them. This CDR3 has 14 amino acids. In DNA form, the CDR3 reads TGTGCCAGTAGTGCAATACAGGGCCCCTATGGCTACACCTTC. Amino acids: CASSAIQGPYGYTF.

This chain joins TRBV9 and TRBJ2-5; tentative D call: TRBD2 (6 bases). CDR3 size: 14 residues. Germline lookup yields CDR1 SGDLS and CDR2 YYNGEE. The V end lost 0 bases, the J end lost 5 bases, and 11 bases lay between the germline ends. CDR3 DNA sequence: TGTGCCAGCAGCGTAGGGCTAGCGAGCGAGACCCAGTACTTC. Its protein is CASSVGLASETQYF.

The V call is TRBV21-1, the J call TRBJ1-5. TRBV21-1 is labeled a pseudogene. This CDR3 has 22 residues. Here the CDR3 DNA reads TGTGCCAGCAGCCCGCTGCGGAGGACCTGTCTGTATTTACTTTATAGCAATCAGCCCCAGCATTTT. It translates to CASSPLRRTCLYLLYSNQPQHF.

This rearrangement joins TRBV19 to TRBJ2-3; TRBD2 agrees at 12 bases. V was clipped by 4 bases and J by 1 base; unmatched bases: 3. The CDR3 extends over 16 amino acids. CDR1 LNHDA and CDR2 SQIVND come from the germline V gene (reference sequence). In nucleotides, the CDR3 is TGTGCCAGTAGTAGGACTAGCGGGATCGGCACAGATACGCAGTATTTT. Translation gives CASSRTSGIGTDTQYF.

V and J are TRBV30 and TRBJ1-5, with D perhaps matching TRBD1 (5 bases). The CDR3 extends over 14 amino acids. Germline lookup yields CDR1 GTSNPN and CDR2 SVGIG (reference sequence). V was cut by 0 bases and J by 6 bases, with 12 bases left in between. CDR3 DNA sequence: TGTGCCTGGAGTGTAACCAGGGAGGGTCAGCCCCAGCATTTT. It translates to CAWSVTREGQPQHF.

This CDR3 reads CASTGGYNTEAFF. DNA for the CDR3: TGTGCCAGCACCGGAGGGTACAACACTGAAGCTTTCTTT. The V and J genes are TRBV2 and TRBJ1-1; D call uncertain. Germline assignment: CDR1 SNHLY and CDR2 FYNNEI. V lost 7 bases, J lost 2 bases, and 11 bases lay in between. The CDR3 has 13 amino acids.

In this sample, this clone turned up a few times. The CDR3 region is CASSHDGNDYGYTF. CDR3 bases: TGTGCCAGCTCACATGATGGGAACGACTATGGCTACACCTTC. V is TRBV18 and J is TRBJ1-2; D is undetermined. The V and J ends lost 4 bases and 3 bases respectively, with 12 bases between them. Germline values: CDR1 KGHSH, CDR2 LQKENI. CDR3 length equals 14 residues. Full variable domain (remainder filled in from reference TRBV18 and TRBJ1-2): NAGVMQNPRHLVRRRGQEARLRCSPMKGHSHVYWYRQLPEEGLKFMVYLQKENIIDESGMPKERFSAEFPKEGPSILRIQQVVRGDSAAYFCASSHDGNDYGYTFGSGTRLTVV.

The genes are TRBV2 and TRBJ2-7; D ambiguous. The CDR3 sequence is 14 residues long. V was shortened by 5 bases and J by 0 bases, with 11 bases between the two germline ends. Germline values: CDR1 SNHLY, CDR2 FYNNEI. CDR3 region: CASSFWTGSYEQYF. The CDR3 region has the DNA TGTGCCAGCAGTTTTTGGACGGGCTCCTACGAGCAGTACTTC.

The rearrangement uses TRBV15 and TRBJ2-5; D uncertain. CDR3 length: 14 amino acids. In germline, CDR1 is LNHNV, CDR2 YYDKDF (reference sequence). V lost 1 base, J lost 9 bases, and 15 bases lay in between. The CDR3: CATSRGAPESPQYF. The CDR3 DNA follows: TGTGCCACCAGCAGAGGGGCTCCGGAATCGCCCCAGTACTTC.

For the CDR3, the DNA is TGCGCCAGCAGCTTGGATTATACGGCAGGGACCCTCGCTGGCTACACCTTC. Translated, it gives CASSLDYTAGTLAGYTF. J is TRBJ1-2 and V is TRBV5-1, with a tentative D call TRBD1 (5 bases). Trimming shortened V by 0 bases and J by 7 bases, and 22 bases separated the two germline ends. The CDR3 is 17 residues long. Germline V gives CDR1 SGHRS, CDR2 YFSETQ. The full variable domain, in which reference TRBV5-1 and TRBJ1-2 provide the parts outside the CDR3, is KAGVTQTPRYLIKTRGQQVTLSCSPISGHRSVSWYQQTPGQGLQFLFEYFSETQRNKGNFPGRFSGRQFSNSRSEMNVSTLELGDSALYLCASSLDYTAGTLAGYTFGSGTRLTVV.

The CDR3 DNA sequence: TGTGCCAGCAGCCCCGGCCAGCTGTACCAAGAGACCCAGTACTTC. Protein sequence: CASSPGQLYQETQYF. The V call is TRBV13, the J call TRBJ2-5; D is unresolved. V gave up 5 bases and J gave up 0 bases, with 13 bases separating them. This CDR3 region has 15 residues. Per germline, CDR1 PRHDT and CDR2 FYEKMQ (reference sequence).

The gene calls are TRBV28 and TRBJ2-7; D is unresolved. Trimming shortened V by 8 bases and J by 5 bases, and 13 bases separated the two germline ends. Germline assignment: CDR1 MDHEN and CDR2 SYDVKM. This CDR3 has 12 residues. CDR3 DNA: TGTGCCAGCCGATCCGGGTTGGACGAGCAGTACTTC. Translating it yields CASRSGLDEQYF.

The V gene is TRBV5-4, the J gene TRBJ2-7, with a weak D call TRBD2 (5 bases). The CDR3 extends over 15 amino acids. V was cut by 0 bases and J by 0 bases, with 10 bases left in between. In germline, CDR1 is SGHNT, CDR2 YYREEE (reference sequence). CDR3 nucleotides: TGTGCCAGCAGCTTGGGGGCGGGTAGCTCCTACGAGCAGTACTTC. This encodes CASSLGAGSSYEQYF.

This clone showed up just once. The V and J genes are TRBV6-1 and TRBJ1-2; weak D call: TRBD1 (6 bases). The CDR3 extends over 15 amino acids. CDR1 is MNHNS and CDR2 is SASEGT in the germline V gene. V was trimmed by 2 bases and J by 2 bases, leaving 12 bases between them. The CDR3 here is CASSELITGNYGYTF. The CDR3 DNA is TGTGCCAGCAGTGAATTAATAACAGGGAACTATGGCTACACCTTC.